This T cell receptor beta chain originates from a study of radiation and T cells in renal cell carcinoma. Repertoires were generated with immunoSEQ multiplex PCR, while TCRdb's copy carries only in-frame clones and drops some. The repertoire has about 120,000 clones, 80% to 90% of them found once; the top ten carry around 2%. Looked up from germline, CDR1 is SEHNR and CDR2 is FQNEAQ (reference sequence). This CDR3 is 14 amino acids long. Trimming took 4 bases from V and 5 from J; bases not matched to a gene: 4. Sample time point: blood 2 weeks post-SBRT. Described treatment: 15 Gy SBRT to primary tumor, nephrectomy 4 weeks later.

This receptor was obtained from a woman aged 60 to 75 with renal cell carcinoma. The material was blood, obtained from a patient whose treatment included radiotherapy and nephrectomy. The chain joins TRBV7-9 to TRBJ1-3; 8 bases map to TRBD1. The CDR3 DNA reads TGTGCCAGCAGCTCGGACAGGGACAGAAACACCATATATTTT. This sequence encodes CASSSDRDRNTIYF. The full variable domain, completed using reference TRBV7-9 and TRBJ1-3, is DTGVSQNPRHKITKRGQNVTFRCDPISEHNRLYWYRQTLGQGPEFLTYFQNEAQLEKSRLLSDRFSAERPKGSFSTLEIQRTEQGDSAMYLCASSSDRDRNTIYFGEGSWLTVV.